The 11 T cell receptor beta chains in this list originate from one sample, sequenced in a study of blood T cells in healthy people across ages. Next came a second PCR, run for about 6 to 12 cycles, which used a sample-barcoded 5' primer along with a J-beta primer mix. Via MiXCR, TCRdb re-called the 5' RACE reads, giving one row per CDR3 protein. Here the sample spans about 670,000 distinct CDR3 sequences, over 40% being singletons. The sample was blood. The source of these receptors is a woman aged 80 or over in good health.

This clonotype showed up just once. CDR3 sequence reads: CASSGVTGELFF. DNA of the CDR3: TGTGCCAGCAGTGGTGTAACCGGGGAGCTGTTTTTT. The V call is TRBV12-3 or TRBV12-4, the J call TRBJ2-2; no reliable D call. The CDR3 is 12 amino acids. The V end lost 5 bases, the J end lost 5 bases, and 6 bases lay between the germline ends.

This clonotype was counted at least ten times. This chain links TRBV12-3 or TRBV12-4 with TRBJ2-7; TRBD2 agrees at 12 bases. The CDR3 is 16 amino acids. The J segment lost 4 bases and the V segment lost 1 base, leaving 5 bases of the junction unmatched. The CDR3 is CASSLEPSGRGYEQYF. CDR3 DNA: TGTGCCAGCAGTTTAGAGCCTAGCGGGAGGGGGTACGAGCAGTACTTC.

The chain couples TRBV5-1 to TRBJ1-1, with a weak D call TRBD1 (6 bases). V was shortened by 0 bases and J by 1 base, with 10 bases between the two germline ends. The length of the CDR3 is 15 residues. Per the germline V gene, CDR1 is SGHRS and CDR2 is YFSETQ. DNA for the CDR3: TGCGCCAGCAGCTTGGTTCGGGGGCAGAACACTGAAGCTTTCTTT. Translated, it gives CASSLVRGQNTEAFF.

The gene calls are TRBV3-1 and TRBJ1-1; D not certain. The germline gives CDR1 LGHDT, CDR2 YNNKEL (reference sequence). Trimming removed 5 bases from V and 3 bases from J, with 10 bases in between. The length of the CDR3 is 13 residues. The CDR3 protein is CASSTTWDTEAFF. CDR3 DNA: TGTGCCAGCAGCACTACCTGGGACACTGAAGCTTTCTTT. Filled out from reference TRBV3-1 and TRBJ1-1, the complete variable domain reads DTAVSQTPKYLVTQMGNDKSIKCEQNLGHDTMYWYKQDSKKFLKIMFSYNNKELIINETVPNRFSPKSPDKAHLNLHINSLELGDSAVYFCASSTTWDTEAFFGQGTRLTVV.

To note about this clonotype: Possible read error: a much larger clone is one base away. The V call is TRBV28, the J call TRBJ2-7, with TRBD2 as a possible D gene (6 bases). CDR3 length: 12 amino acids. Looked up from germline, CDR1 is MDHEN and CDR2 is SYDVKM. CDR3 residues: CASKRVSYKQYF. The CDR3 nucleotides are TGTGCCAGCAAGCGGGTATCCTACAAGCAGTACTTC.

This clonotype was picked up a small number of times. The chain is built from TRBV2 and TRBJ1-2; possible D gene TRBD1, 6 bases. Germline loops: CDR1 SNHLY, CDR2 FYNNEI. The CDR3 runs to 13 residues. Trimming shortened V by 4 bases and J by 7 bases, and 13 bases separated the two germline ends. CDR3 sequence: CASSGTGSGGYTF. The CDR3 bases are TGTGCCAGCAGTGGTACAGGGAGCGGTGGCTACACCTTC.

This clonotype was seen repeatedly, ten times or more. One junction end does not reproduce the germline sequence, and a read error may be involved. The chain employs TRBV20-1 and TRBJ2-2, with D unresolved. This CDR3 has 13 residues. CDR1 DFQATT and CDR2 SNEGSKA come from the germline V gene (reference sequence). This CDR3 reads CSARDMNTGELFF. The CDR3 DNA reads TGCAGTGCTCGAGACATGAACACCGGGGAGCTGTTTTTT.

This clonotype occurred once. A much more abundant neighbour one base away suggests this may be a read error. The genes are TRBV29-1 and TRBJ2-3, with D maybe TRBD2 (5 bases). The CDR3 spans 16 residues. Germline V gene lookup returns CDR1 SQVTM and CDR2 ANQGSEA. In DNA form, the CDR3 reads TGCAGCGTCGTCCTAGCCCCCGGAGGCGTCACAGATACGCGGTATTTT. It is translated as CSVVLAPGGVTDTRYF.

The genes are TRBV3-1 and TRBJ1-5; a possible D gene is TRBD1 (6 bases). The CDR3 is 17 residues long. The germline V and J ends were trimmed by 0 bases and 3 bases, with 15 bases remaining between them. Germline CDR1 LGHDT, CDR2 YNNKEL (reference sequence). Here the CDR3 DNA reads TGTGCCAGCAGCCAAGATTATTCCGGGGGCCTCAATCAGCCCCAGCATTTT. It is translated as CASSQDYSGGLNQPQHF.

The chain links TRBV11-1 to TRBJ2-3; D uncertain. The CDR3 has 13 residues. Germline V gives CDR1 SGHAT, CDR2 FQDESV (reference sequence). Trimming removed 5 bases at V and 8 bases at J, with 14 bases between. The CDR3 DNA reads as TGTGCCAGCAGCGGAGCGAATTGGCGTACGCAGTATTTT. It specifies CASSGANWRTQYF.

In this sample, this clonotype turned up a few times. The V gene is TRBV7-9, the J gene TRBJ2-3; 9 nucleotides match TRBD2. J gave up 2 bases and V 6 bases, and 12 bases lay outside the gene matches. This CDR3 has 17 residues. Germline-derived CDR1 and CDR2 are SEHNR and FQNEAQ (reference sequence). CDR3 sequence (DNA): TGTGCCAGCAGTCCCTTCAGCGGGGGGTTCCTCACAGATACGCAGTATTTT. Its protein is CASSPFSGGFLTDTQYF.